This T cell receptor (beta chain) came from a study of blood T cells in healthy people across ages. Study observations and caveats: The donors' CMV status was not determined, possibly confounding changes in expanded clonotypes. Unsorted PBMC material precluded a definitive naive versus antigen-experienced comparison. Roughly linear declines in TCR beta diversity per million T cells occurred with age.

The CDR3 runs 12 residues. The germline V and J ends were trimmed by 5 bases and 5 bases, with 9 bases remaining between them. CDR1 and CDR2 from the germline V gene are SGHTA and FQGNSA. Primers used in a second PCR of roughly 6 to 11 cycles were a sample-barcoded 5' primer and a J-beta primer mix. TCRdb reanalysed the 5' RACE reads using MiXCR and keeps one entry per CDR3 protein. This sample has around 1,900,000 distinct CDR3 sequences, with about two fifths found just once. Details on this clonotype: Its target is not known.

This chain connects TRBV7-2 to TRBJ2-5, with no clear D. The receptor was derived from a human donor in good health. Sequenced input: blood. The CDR3 DNA reads TGTGCCAGCAGCACGGTTGTGGAGACCCAGTACTTC. Translated, it gives CASSTVVETQYF.